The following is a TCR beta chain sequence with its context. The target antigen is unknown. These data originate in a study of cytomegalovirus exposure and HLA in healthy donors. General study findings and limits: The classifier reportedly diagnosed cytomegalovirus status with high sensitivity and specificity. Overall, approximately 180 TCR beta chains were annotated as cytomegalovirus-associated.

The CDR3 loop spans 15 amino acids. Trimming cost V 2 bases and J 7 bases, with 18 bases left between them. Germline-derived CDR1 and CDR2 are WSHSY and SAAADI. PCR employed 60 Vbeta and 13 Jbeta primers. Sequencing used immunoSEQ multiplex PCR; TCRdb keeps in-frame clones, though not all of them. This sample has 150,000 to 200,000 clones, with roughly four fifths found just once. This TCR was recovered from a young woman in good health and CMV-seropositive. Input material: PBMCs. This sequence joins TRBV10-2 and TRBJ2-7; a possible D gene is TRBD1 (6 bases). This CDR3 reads CASSERDTGAREQYF. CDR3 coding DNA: TGCGCCAGCAGTGAGAGGGACACCGGGGCTAGGGAGCAGTACTTC.